The 28 T cell receptor beta chains below were found in one sample sequenced in a study of OX40 agonist ivuxolimab in advanced cancers. Assay: immunoSEQ multiplex PCR; the TCRdb copy retains only in-frame clones and omits some. Counted here are about 58,000 clones, over 65% occurring once; the ten biggest clones make up 2.5% to 4%. Sequenced material: CD4+ or CD8+ T cells sorted from blood, taken in a trial of the OX40 agonist ivuxolimab. These receptors were collected from an adult with an advanced solid tumor such as melanoma, head and neck, liver or kidney cancer.

The count of this clone is one. This chain links TRBV5-4 with TRBJ2-7; D not resolved. The CDR3 runs to 11 residues. In germline, CDR1 is SGHNT, CDR2 YYREEE (reference sequence). The ends were cut back, 4 bases at V and 3 bases at J, with 5 bases in the middle. DNA of the CDR3: TGTGCCAGCAGCCTCTTCTACGAGCAGTACTTC. It specifies CASSLFYEQYF.

The genes are TRBV27 and TRBJ2-3; D is uncertain. The CDR3 has 14 residues. Germline V gene lookup returns CDR1 MNHEY and CDR2 SMNVEV (reference sequence). Trimming removed 4 bases at V and 1 base at J, with 9 bases between. CDR3 DNA: TGTGCCAGCAGTTACGGCTGGGGCACAGATACGCAGTATTTT. Protein: CASSYGWGTDTQYF.

This clone has just one count. This chain links TRBV2 with TRBJ1-4; 7 nucleotides match TRBD1. The CDR3 spans 14 residues. CDR1 and CDR2 from the germline V gene are SNHLY and FYNNEI. V shed 6 bases, J shed 7 bases, and the junction held 8 bases outside the gene matches. CDR3 amino acids: CASSVQGSSEKLFF. The DNA for the CDR3 is TGTGCCAGCAGCGTACAGGGGAGCAGTGAAAAACTGTTTTTT.

The rearrangement joins TRBV9 to TRBJ2-1; TRBD2 aligns across 8 bases. The junction had 2 bases not matched to a gene; V was cut back by 0 bases and J by 3 bases. CDR3 length equals 15 residues. The germline V gene has CDR1 SGDLS and CDR2 YYNGEE. The CDR3 spells CASSVGGGYYNEQFF. The DNA of the CDR3 is TGTGCCAGCAGCGTAGGCGGGGGGTACTACAATGAGCAGTTCTTC.

The CDR3 DNA reads TGTGCCAGCAGCCAAGAGAGCCTCTCTGGGGCCAACGTCCTGACTTTC. Residues: CASSQESLSGANVLTF. The rearrangement links TRBV4-2 to TRBJ2-6, with D hard to call. With 0 bases removed from V and 0 bases from J, the gap between germline ends came to 6 bases. There are 16 residues in the CDR3. Germline V gives CDR1 LGHNA, CDR2 YNFKEQ.

The J gene is TRBJ1-1, the V gene TRBV6-1; D is undetermined. The germline CDR1 and CDR2 sequences are MNHNS and SASEGT. There are 14 residues in the CDR3. V shed 4 bases and J shed 12 bases, with 21 bases lying between them. In DNA form, the CDR3 reads TGTGCCAGCAGTGGACGCAGAGGGTTGGGGTCGTCTTTCTTT. This translates into CASSGRRGLGSSFF.

This rearrangement joins TRBV6-5 to TRBJ1-2; no firm D call. CDR3 length: 14 residues. V shed 2 bases and J shed 5 bases, with 12 bases lying between them. Per the germline V gene, CDR1 is MNHEY and CDR2 is SVGAGI. The CDR3 loop is CASSYAPAGYGYTF. The CDR3 nucleotides are TGTGCCAGCAGTTACGCCCCCGCGGGGTATGGCTACACCTTC.

This chain connects TRBV7-2 to TRBJ2-3; the D gene is possibly TRBD1 (5 bases). Looked up from germline, CDR1 is SGHTA and CDR2 is FQGNSA. Trimming stripped 1 base from V and 8 bases from J, with 10 bases between. The CDR3 is 13 amino acids. The CDR3 coding sequence is TGTGCCAGCAGCTTAGTACAGGCAGGTACGCAGTATTTT. Protein: CASSLVQAGTQYF. The whole variable domain, remainder taken from reference TRBV7-2 and TRBJ2-3, is GAGVSQSPSNKVTEKGKDVELRCDPISGHTALYWYRQSLGQGLEFLIYFQGNSAPDKSGLPSDRFSAERTGGSVSTLTIQRTQQEDSAVYLCASSLVQAGTQYFGPGTRLTVL.

This rearrangement joins TRBV5-5 to TRBJ1-1, with a weak D call TRBD1 (6 bases). This CDR3 contains 13 residues. V shed 0 bases and J shed 3 bases, with 6 bases lying between them. Germline V CDR1 and CDR2: SGHKS, YYEKEE (reference sequence). Here the CDR3 reads CASSLAGDTEAFF. CDR3 sequence (DNA): TGTGCCAGCAGCTTGGCAGGGGACACTGAAGCTTTCTTT.

Comments on this clone: The DNA is omitted, as the CDR3 cannot be located on it reliably, and the CDR3 follows TCRdb's listing. The chain employs TRBV28 and TRBJ1-6. Including both end residues, the CDR3 is 15 amino acids long. The V gene's germline CDR1 is MDHEN and CDR2 SYDVKM. The CDR3 loop reads CASSFGSGNNSPLHF.

This sequence joins TRBV6-1 and TRBJ2-5; 8 positions agree with TRBD1. V was clipped by 4 bases and J by 0 bases; unmatched bases: 10. Germline V gene data show CDR1 as MNHNS and CDR2 as SASEGT. CDR3 size: 17 residues. CDR3 sequence: CASSAQGARNYQETQYF. The CDR3 DNA follows: TGTGCCAGCAGTGCGCAGGGGGCGAGGAATTACCAAGAGACCCAGTACTTC.

As for this clone: A junction end diverges from the germline sequence, so it may reflect a read error. V is TRBV7-7 and J is TRBJ2-3, with TRBD2 identical over 10 bases. The germline V gene has CDR1 SSHAT and CDR2 FNYEAQ (reference sequence). This CDR3 is 15 amino acids long. This CDR3 is CASSASGGGTDTQYF. The CDR3 coding sequence is TGTGCTAGCAGCGCCAGCGGGGGGGGTACAGATACGCAGTATTTT.

This chain connects TRBV18 to TRBJ1-1, with 9 bases identical to TRBD1. The V and J ends lost 3 bases and 5 bases, in that order; junction bases with no gene match: 4. This CDR3 has 14 amino acids. Germline V gene sequence: CDR1 KGHSH, CDR2 LQKENI. CDR3 in DNA: TGTGCCAGCTCACCGGGACAGGGTTGGACTGAAGCTTTCTTT. Its protein product is CASSPGQGWTEAFF.

The gene calls are TRBV6-6 and TRBJ1-1; tentative D call: TRBD1 (6 bases). Looked up from germline, CDR1 is MNHNY and CDR2 is SVGAGI (reference sequence). V was trimmed by 5 bases and J by 6 bases, leaving 13 bases between them. The length of the CDR3 is 13 residues. CDR3 loop: CASSAHRVPEAFF. The CDR3 region has the DNA TGTGCCAGCAGTGCGCACAGGGTTCCTGAAGCTTTCTTT.

This chain connects TRBV7-2 to TRBJ2-1, with unresolved D. Between the trimmed V and J ends, which lost 1 base and 10 bases, there was a span of 14 bases. The CDR3 contains 14 residues. Germline-derived CDR1 and CDR2 are SGHTA and FQGNSA. DNA of the CDR3: TGTGCCAGCAGCTTAGACCGCAGCTCCGTAGAGCAGTTCTTC. Residues: CASSLDRSSVEQFF.

The CDR3, as DNA: TGTGCCAGCATAAGCGCAGTTACCTCTGGAAACACCATATATTTT. Amino acids: CASISAVTSGNTIYF. The chain couples TRBV6-1 to TRBJ1-3; the D is unclear. V gave up 7 bases and J gave up 0 bases, with 13 bases separating them. This CDR3 has 15 amino acids. Germline V gene sequence: CDR1 MNHNS, CDR2 SASEGT.

The chain is built from TRBV28 and TRBJ2-1; 11 bases agree with TRBD2. This CDR3 contains 15 residues. CDR1 is MDHEN, CDR2 SYDVKM, per germline. V shed 3 bases and J 7 bases; nucleotides not matched to a gene: 5. CDR3 residues: CASSFSGGAGNEQFF. The CDR3 DNA is TGTGCCAGCAGTTTTAGCGGGGGGGCAGGAAATGAGCAGTTCTTC. The variable domain in full, with the rest retrieved from reference TRBV28 and TRBJ2-1, is DVKVTQSSRYLVKRTGEKVFLECVQDMDHENMFWYRQDPGLGLRLIYFSYDVKMKEKGDIPEGYSVSREKKERFSLILESASTNQTSMYLCASSFSGGAGNEQFFGPGTRLTVL.

As to this clone: Additional DNA sequences in this sample encode the identical CDR3. The chain uses TRBV19 and TRBJ2-3, with D perhaps TRBD1 (6 bases). Germline CDR1 is LNHDA and CDR2 is SQIVND (reference sequence). V gave up 1 base and J gave up 0 bases, with 20 bases separating them. The CDR3 extends over 19 amino acids. CDR3 residues: CASSIGVYLTGPSTDTQYF. In nucleotides, the CDR3 is TGTGCCAGTAGTATAGGGGTATACTTGACAGGCCCTAGCACAGATACGCAGTATTTT.

This chain links TRBV10-1 with TRBJ1-3, with D tentatively TRBD1 (6 bases). CDR1 is WNHNN and CDR2 is SYGVQD in the germline V gene (reference sequence). The CDR3 consists of 16 residues. Trimming shortened V by 0 bases and J by 7 bases, and 16 bases separated the two germline ends. The CDR3 nucleotides are TGCGCCAGCAGTGAGTCGTTGGGACAAGATAGGAACACCATATATTTT. Translation gives CASSESLGQDRNTIYF.

The chain has TRBV5-1 and TRBJ2-5, with a weak D call TRBD2 (6 bases). V dropped 6 bases and J dropped 4 bases, with 22 bases sitting between them. This CDR3 contains 16 residues. In germline, CDR1 is SGHRS, CDR2 YFSETQ. This chain's CDR3 is CASNKEWGGKGETQYF. The DNA of the CDR3 is TGCGCCAGCAACAAAGAATGGGGCGGGAAAGGAGAGACCCAGTACTTC.

The chain has TRBV30 and TRBJ2-1; TRBD2 matches 9 bases. CDR3 size: 14 residues. J was trimmed by 6 bases and V by 5 bases; bases with no gene match: 8. Germline CDR1 and CDR2: GTSNPN and SVGIG (reference sequence). Here the CDR3 reads CAWRGTSFGNEQFF. The DNA for the CDR3 is TGTGCCTGGCGAGGGACTAGCTTTGGCAATGAGCAGTTCTTC.

The genes are TRBV7-2 and TRBJ1-4, with 9 bases aligning to TRBD1. This CDR3 spans 14 amino acids. The germline gives CDR1 SGHTA, CDR2 FQGNSA. V was clipped by 1 base and J by 10 bases; unmatched bases: 4. CDR3: CASSLEGQGVKLFF. In nucleotides, the CDR3 is TGTGCCAGCAGCTTAGAGGGACAGGGTGTAAAACTGTTTTTT.

This clone was picked up a small number of times. The chain is built from TRBV7-9 and TRBJ2-1; D unresolved. CDR3 length: 12 amino acids. Germline lookup yields CDR1 SEHNR and CDR2 FQNEAQ (reference sequence). Trimming removed 1 base at V and 8 bases at J, with 6 bases between. The CDR3 loop reads CASSLGQYEQFF. The CDR3 DNA reads TGTGCCAGCAGCTTAGGCCAATATGAGCAGTTCTTC.

This chain joins TRBV11-3 and TRBJ2-7; D could derive from TRBD1 or TRBD2 (5 bases each). The germline gives CDR1 SGHNT, CDR2 YENEEA. The germline V and J ends were trimmed by 1 base and 12 bases, with 10 bases remaining between them. CDR3 size: 11 residues. The CDR3 reads CASSLGGTAYF. The CDR3 DNA reads as TGTGCCAGCAGCTTAGGGGGGACGGCGTACTTC.

The chain carries TRBV28 and TRBJ2-7, with TRBD1 identical over 7 bases. CDR3 size: 14 residues. The V gene end was trimmed by 7 bases and the J gene end by 3 bases; junction bases not matched to a gene: 9. Germline V gene data show CDR1 as MDHEN and CDR2 as SYDVKM. In nucleotides, the CDR3 is TGTGCCAGCATCTCTACAGGGGTGAGCTACGAGCAGTACTTC. Translated, it gives CASISTGVSYEQYF.

The table lists this clone with a count of one. The CDR3 DNA reads TGTGCCAGCAGTTTGTTTACCGGGGAGCTGTTTTTT. This translates into CASSLFTGELFF. This chain connects TRBV6-6 to TRBJ2-2, with D unresolved. This CDR3 spans 12 amino acids. Germline CDR1 is MNHNY and CDR2 is SVGAGI (reference sequence). Trimming removed 4 bases from V and 5 bases from J, with 5 bases in between.

The chain recombines TRBV6-1 with TRBJ1-6, with D perhaps matching TRBD1 (6 bases). Trimming stripped 2 bases from V and 0 bases from J, with 17 bases between. Looked up from germline, CDR1 is MNHNS and CDR2 is SASEGT. This CDR3 has 19 amino acids. The CDR3 spells CASSEIGGGRSSYNSPLHF. For the CDR3, the DNA is TGTGCCAGCAGTGAAATAGGGGGAGGTAGGAGCTCCTATAATTCACCCCTCCACTTT.

The chain links TRBV4-2 to TRBJ1-5, with 8 bases lining up with TRBD1. The CDR3 consists of 17 residues. The germline CDR1 and CDR2 sequences are LGHNA and YNFKEQ. V lost 0 bases, J lost 6 bases, and 10 bases stayed unmatched. CDR3 sequence reads: CASSQDQGAGGTQPQHF. CDR3 DNA: TGTGCCAGCAGCCAAGACCAGGGGGCAGGGGGCACTCAGCCCCAGCATTTT.